This T cell receptor (beta chain) appears in the sequencing data of a study of human T cells and chemical hapten exposure. The overall study: Among samples, TCR yields varied mainly because of small differences in pooled library volume.

Individual cDNA molecules had unique molecular identifiers attached to them by the library. In the source study's methods: Samples ranged from roughly 20,000 to 750,000 TCRs, with a median of roughly 96,000. From the 5' RACE reads, TCRdb called clonotypes with MiXCR, one entry per CDR3 protein. V and J calls and clone size were set by TCRdb, not the authors. The table shows about 81,000 distinct CDR3 sequences, with 6.5% to 8.5% occurring only once. Someone pulled total RNA out of unfractionated whole blood. CDR3 length equals 13 residues. Trimming cost V 5 bases and J 4 bases; bases outside gene matches: 3. This clonotype was recorded a few times.

The TCR originated in a male donor in good health. The V call is TRBV12-3 or TRBV12-4, the J call TRBJ2-3; 7 bases match TRBD1. The CDR3: CASSPGGADTQYF. The CDR3 bases are TGTGCCAGCAGTCCAGGGGGAGCAGATACGCAGTATTTT.